A selection of T cell receptor beta chains follows, all from one sample in a study of blood T cell repertoires in COVID-19. The assay was immunoSEQ multiplex PCR, and TCRdb's table has in-frame clones only and misses some. Of approximately 90,000 clones listed, 72% are singletons. Sequences were obtained from peripheral blood. The receptors originated from a woman of 80 years or more with acute or convalescent COVID-19. The CDR3 runs from the conserved cysteine through the conserved F or W. A D gene is named only where the DNA matches it firmly. The listing skips clone size in some rows; elsewhere it reads once, few, many or a size class.

j_gene: TRBJ2-3; d_gene: .; v_gene: TRBV7-3; abundance: few; CDR3aa: CASSPGTDTQYF; CDR3nt: TGTGCCAGCAGCCCAGGCACAGATACGCAGTATTTT
j_gene: TRBJ2-1; d_gene: .; v_gene: TRBV6-5; abundance: .; CDR3aa: CASRGDSVGRNEQFF; CDR3nt: TGTGCCAGCAGAGGGGACTCGGTAGGTAGGAATGAGCAGTTCTTC
j_gene: TRBJ1-1; d_gene: .; v_gene: TRBV18; abundance: .; CDR3aa: CASSPPVRGLRGSTEAFF; CDR3nt: TGTGCCAGCTCACCACCTGTCAGGGGCCTTCGAGGGAGCACTGAAGCTTTCTTT
j_gene: TRBJ2-5; d_gene: .; v_gene: TRBV7-3; abundance: .; CDR3aa: CASSLGSARGWETQYF; CDR3nt: TGTGCCAGCAGCTTAGGGTCTGCCAGGGGCTGGGAGACCCAGTACTTC
j_gene: TRBJ2-1; d_gene: TRBD2; v_gene: TRBV4-3; abundance: .; CDR3aa: CASSRGTSGGAGNEQFF; CDR3nt: TGCGCCAGCAGCCGAGGGACTAGCGGGGGGGCGGGTAATGAGCAGTTCTTC
j_gene: TRBJ2-3; d_gene: .; v_gene: TRBV9; abundance: once; CDR3aa: CASSQEGRLHTDTQYF; CDR3nt: TGTGCCAGCAGTCAGGAGGGGAGGCTTCACACAGATACGCAGTATTTT
j_gene: TRBJ2-7; d_gene: TRBD1; v_gene: TRBV14; abundance: .; CDR3aa: CASSPLGQGSEQYF; CDR3nt: TGTGCCAGCAGCCCATTGGGACAGGGCAGCGAGCAGTACTTC
j_gene: TRBJ2-1; d_gene: TRBD2; v_gene: TRBV30; abundance: .; CDR3aa: CAWRPLAGGWDNEQFF; CDR3nt: TGTGCCTGGAGGCCACTAGCGGGGGGTTGGGACAATGAGCAGTTCTTC
j_gene: TRBJ1-3; d_gene: .; v_gene: TRBV6-5; abundance: .; CDR3aa: CASTPGGSFGNTIYF; CDR3nt: TGTGCCAGCACACCCGGGGGGAGTTTCGGAAACACCATATATTTT
j_gene: TRBJ1-4; d_gene: TRBD1; v_gene: TRBV11-2; abundance: .; CDR3aa: CASSPWDREREKLFF; CDR3nt: TGTGCCAGCAGCCCCTGGGACAGGGAGAGGGAAAAACTGTTTTTT